The next 16 T cell receptor beta chains were all read from a single sample in a study of OX40 agonist ivuxolimab in advanced cancers. Clones were sequenced by immunoSEQ multiplex PCR, and TCRdb holds only the in-frame ones, with some missing. The profile shows more than 9,000 clones, over 80% of them singletons. Sequencing used CD4+ or CD8+ T cells sorted from blood, obtained in a trial of the OX40 agonist ivuxolimab. The receptor source for this set is an adult with an advanced solid tumor such as melanoma, head and neck, liver or kidney cancer.

The V and J genes are TRBV2 and TRBJ2-2, with TRBD1 matching over 8 bases. V lost 2 bases and J lost 8; bases outside the gene matches: 4. Germline values: CDR1 SNHLY, CDR2 FYNNEI. This CDR3 is built from 14 residues. In nucleotides, the CDR3 is TGTGCCAGCAGTGAAATCAGGGGGCGAGGGGAGCTGTTTTTT. Translated, it gives CASSEIRGRGELFF.

V and J are TRBV5-1 and TRBJ2-7; D may be TRBD2 (6 bases). Trimming cost V 4 bases and J 0 bases, with 20 bases left between them. Germline V gene sequence: CDR1 SGHRS, CDR2 YFSETQ. The CDR3 contains 17 residues. CDR3 DNA sequence: TGCGCCAGCAGCCTAGGCCCCATGGAGGGGCCCTCCTACGAGCAGTACTTC. It encodes CASSLGPMEGPSYEQYF.

The chain employs TRBV5-6 and TRBJ1-2; D unclear. V dropped 0 bases and J dropped 3 bases, with 9 bases sitting between them. The CDR3 length is 14 residues. CDR1 and CDR2 (germline): SGHDT, YYEEEE. The CDR3, as DNA: TGTGCCAGCAGCTTGGGCGGGCAGCACTATGGCTACACCTTC. It specifies CASSLGGQHYGYTF.

This chain joins TRBV2 and TRBJ2-2, with D possibly TRBD2 on 6 matching bases. The length of the CDR3 is 14 residues. Germline V gene lookup returns CDR1 SNHLY and CDR2 FYNNEI. The ends were cut back, 7 bases at V and 7 bases at J, with 16 bases in the middle. CDR3 sequence reads: CASNPGRGNGELFF. The CDR3 bases are TGTGCCAGCAATCCGGGACGGGGGAACGGGGAGCTGTTTTTT.

In its sample, this clone ranks as medium-sized. The rearrangement uses TRBV6-1 and TRBJ2-7, with D tentatively TRBD2 (5 bases). The CDR3 runs to 13 residues. The germline CDR1 and CDR2 sequences are MNHNS and SASEGT. V was trimmed by 4 bases and J by 5 bases, leaving 12 bases between them. For the CDR3, the DNA is TGTGCCAGCAGTGGGGGAGAGGCGGACGAGCAGTACTTC. Translation gives CASSGGEADEQYF.

J is TRBJ1-2 and V is TRBV27; D remains ambiguous. The CDR3 is made up of 12 amino acids. From germline, CDR1 is MNHEY and CDR2 SMNVEV (reference sequence). V lost 6 bases, J lost 8 bases, and 13 bases lay in between. CDR3 amino acids: CASSDGQSGYTF. In DNA form, the CDR3 reads TGTGCCAGCAGCGACGGGCAGAGCGGCTACACCTTC.

Notes on this clone: An end of the junction does not agree with germline; a read error may underlie this. The same CDR3 also results from other DNA sequences found in this sample. V and J are TRBV19 and TRBJ1-2; the D is unclear. The CDR3 has 15 residues. The germline CDR1 and CDR2 sequences are LNHDA and SQIVND (reference sequence). CDR3 loop: CASSIERDSNYGYTF. CDR3 DNA sequence: TGTGCCAGCAGTATAGAGCGGGATTCGAACTATGGCTACACCTTC.

The chain is built from TRBV7-9 and TRBJ2-3; D not certain. This CDR3 comprises 13 residues. CDR1 and CDR2 from the germline V gene are SEHNR and FQNEAQ (reference sequence). Trimming left V 3 bases short and J 0 bases short, with 4 bases between. The CDR3 DNA sequence: TGTGCCAGCAGCTTGTTGAGCACAGATACGCAGTATTTT. Its protein product is CASSLLSTDTQYF.

The gene calls are TRBV13 and TRBJ2-3; D call uncertain. CDR1 is PRHDT and CDR2 is FYEKMQ in the germline V gene (reference sequence). V lost 4 bases, J lost 2 bases, and 7 bases lay in between. The length of the CDR3 is 13 residues. Here the CDR3 reads CASSSGITDTQYF. The CDR3 DNA reads as TGTGCCAGCAGCTCGGGCATCACAGATACGCAGTATTTT.

J is TRBJ2-5 and V is TRBV5-8, with D perhaps matching TRBD2 (6 bases). The CDR3 length is 14 residues. V lost 5 bases and J 5 bases, leaving 16 bases between the germline ends. CDR1 is SGHTS, CDR2 YDEGEE, per germline. The CDR3 is CASRRLVFMETQYF. CDR3 sequence (DNA): TGTGCCAGCAGGAGACTAGTTTTTATGGAGACCCAGTACTTC.

This chain uses TRBV28 with TRBJ1-2, with D uncertain. Germline CDR1 is MDHEN and CDR2 is SYDVKM. Trimming took off 5 bases at V and 1 base at J, with 17 bases between the two ends. CDR3 length: 16 residues. The CDR3 bases are TGTGCCAGCAGTCCGGCCCGTTGGGCGATTAACTATGGCTACACCTTC. It codes for CASSPARWAINYGYTF.

The chain recombines TRBV5-4 with TRBJ1-4, with a weak D call TRBD1 (6 bases). The CDR3 spans 13 residues. CDR1 is SGHNT and CDR2 is YYREEE in the germline V gene (reference sequence). With 0 bases removed from V and 10 bases from J, the gap between germline ends came to 10 bases. The CDR3 DNA follows: TGTGCCAGCAGCTTGGCCCCGACAGGAAAACTGTTTTTT. Translation: CASSLAPTGKLFF.

The CDR3 spells CASSLGGGRQETQYF. The CDR3 nucleotides are TGTGCCAGCAGCTTAGGCGGGGGCCGTCAAGAGACCCAGTACTTC. The chain employs TRBV7-9 and TRBJ2-5; D is possibly TRBD2 (7 bases). Germline values: CDR1 SEHNR, CDR2 FQNEAQ (reference sequence). V shed 1 base and J shed 2 bases, with 11 bases lying between them. This CDR3 contains 15 residues.

V gene TRBV11-2 combines with J gene TRBJ1-4; D is ambiguous. The CDR3 has 12 residues. The V end lost 5 bases, the J end lost 11 bases, and 12 bases lay between the germline ends. The germline V gene has CDR1 SGHAT and CDR2 FQNNGV. CDR3 protein: CASSPEEVKLFF. The CDR3 region has the DNA TGTGCCAGCAGCCCGGAGGAGGTCAAACTGTTTTTT.

The chain recombines TRBV5-4 with TRBJ2-1; D possibly matches TRBD1 or TRBD2 (6 bases each). Trimming took 4 bases from V and 3 from J, leaving 14 bases between them. The CDR3 totals 15 residues. Per germline, CDR1 SGHNT and CDR2 YYREEE (reference sequence). CDR3 nucleotide sequence: TGTGCCAGCAGCGCGGGGAAGGGGGGCTACAATGAGCAGTTCTTC. Translated, it gives CASSAGKGGYNEQFF.

The chain uses TRBV5-1 and TRBJ2-7; no clear D gene. The V and J ends lost 2 bases and 4 bases respectively, with 13 bases between them. Germline V lookup: CDR1 SGHRS, CDR2 YFSETQ. CDR3 length: 14 residues. CDR3 DNA sequence: TGCGCCAGCAGCTTCGGTGGGGTGTCTTACGAGCAGTACTTC. This encodes CASSFGGVSYEQYF.